This TCR beta chain was retrieved from a study of blood T cell repertoires in COVID-19. Study as a whole: The samples span acute and convalescent COVID-19 from the United States, Italy and Spain. The analysed material was cDNA or gDNA that came from T cells, B-cell-depleted T cells, or PBMCs.

Trimming removed 2 bases from V and 5 bases from J; junction bases left unmatched: 8. CDR3 length equals 15 residues. Germline V gene sequence: CDR1 MNHEY, CDR2 SVGAGI. Under the authors' procedure: Quantification of nucleated cells was approximated via reference gene primer amplification. This table comes from immunoSEQ multiplex PCR, and its TCRdb copy is limited to in-frame clones, with some not included. That table supplies the V and J calls and clone size; D and trimming were determined from the DNA. The data hold some 450,000 clones, with 88% observed a single time. Seattle's cohort entered during active infection and was followed longitudinally.

The sample was peripheral blood. This TCR was recovered from a woman between 50 and 59 years old with COVID-19, enrolled during active disease. The chain has TRBV6-5 and TRBJ2-5; 7 bases are shared with TRBD2. The CDR3, as DNA: TGTGCCAGCAGTTACGTTTCGCGGGGGACCGAGACCCAGTACTTC. This gives the protein CASSYVSRGTETQYF.